This T cell receptor beta chain was identified in a study of cytomegalovirus exposure and HLA in healthy donors. Study-wide results and caveats: Using a false discovery rate of 0.05, a later analysis showed that 16,000 or so TCR beta sequences were associated with HLA alleles.

The V and J ends lost 11 bases and 2 bases, in that order; junction bases with no gene match: 10. This CDR3 is built from 14 residues. Germline V gene sequence: CDR1 MNHNS, CDR2 SASEGT. Comments on this clone: Its antigen remains unidentified.

This PCR relied on a set of 60 Vbeta primers and 13 Jbeta primers. Using immunoSEQ multiplex PCR, the repertoire was profiled, and TCRdb retains in-frame clones only, with some absent. The profile covers hundreds of thousands of clones, with approximately 80% appearing a single time and roughly 0.7% taken by the ten largest. The sample comprised PBMCs. The rearrangement uses TRBV6-1 and TRBJ2-7; TRBD2 matches 9 bases. The TCR comes from a boy aged 2 to 10 in good health and CMV-seronegative. CDR3 DNA sequence: TGTGCCTGCGGGGGGGGGACAGTTACCTACGAGCAGTACTTC. Translation: CACGGGTVTYEQYF.